The rows below give T cell receptor beta chains drawn from one sample of a study of OX40 agonist ivuxolimab in advanced cancers. TCRdb keeps only in-frame clones here, not all; method: immunoSEQ multiplex PCR. The sample contains some 94,000 clones, around 90% of which appear only once. Sequences were derived from CD4+ or CD8+ T cells sorted from blood, sampled in a trial of the OX40 agonist ivuxolimab. These receptors all stem from an adult with an advanced solid tumor such as melanoma, head and neck, liver or kidney cancer. CDR3s leave out the opening cysteine and the closing phenylalanine or tryptophan. The order of the fields is V gene, CDR3 protein.

TRBV5-1	ASSLKGQGGMNTEAF
TRBV27	ASSTLGGSNQPQH
TRBV11-2	ASSFPHSGGADNEQF
TRBV5-1	ASSLVQGTFGEQY
TRBV12-5	ASVLGEKEQETQY
TRBV27	ASSFRDTNTEAF
TRBV5-6	ASSPIAGTVTDTQY
TRBV4-1	ASSFRTSGSYEQY
TRBV27	ASSTYNEQF
TRBV6-6	ASSSDSNYGYT
TRBV13	ASSSSSGESYNEQF
TRBV6-5	ASSYSGTGVYEQY
TRBV11-2	ASSLTSGGSISSTDTQY
TRBV19	APVIPNRDRETQY
TRBV30	ALEALWGTQY
TRBV7-2	ASSLVDGSEQF
TRBV4-2	ASSQDLMSTGPFYEQY
TRBV27	ASSLRGLGNTIY
TRBV2	ASSGGGQLSGNTIY
TRBV2	ASNGAGGRAIYDSEAF
TRBV5-1	ASSPDSYEQY
TRBV5-1	ASSLGAGVTYEQY
TRBV9	ASSEGGDRGDGYT
TRBV5-1	ASCTGIGQETQY
TRBV6-5	ASSYSGRSSYEQY
TRBV6-6	ASSPPTGALEEQY
TRBV5-8	ASSPGLWDTEAF
TRBV5-8	ASSPWDNPSGNTIY
TRBV10-1	ASSEWPLRSSGSTDADTQY
TRBV6-6	ASSYLAGGFGEQF
TRBV2	ASRYIGTSGPENIQY
TRBV27	ASSLGGLAGYNEQF
TRBV2	ASIAEGVYYEQY
TRBV27	ASSPGLAGGETQY
TRBV6-1	ASSDYSSYNEQF
TRBV7-2	ASSGRGAYEQY
TRBV7-9	ASSLLNTEAF
TRBV29-1	SVHIPGHPYEQY
TRBV2	ASSLTGLASEQY
TRBV7-2	ASSLGGGGNQPQH
TRBV6-1	ASTEGNRPFYGYT
TRBV6-1	ASSAVWDSGNEQF